This T cell receptor beta chain was captured by sequencing in a study of blood T cell repertoires in COVID-19. Across the study: PBMCs, B-cell-depleted T cells, or T cells were the source of the cDNA or gDNA that made up the material.

With V trimmed by 4 bases and J by 9 bases, 3 bases remained unmatched. The CDR3 runs 14 residues. Germline CDR1 reads SGHAT; CDR2 reads FQNNGV. In the original analysis: For nucleated cells, counts were estimated from reference gene primer amplification. Clones were sequenced by immunoSEQ multiplex PCR, and TCRdb holds only the in-frame ones, with some missing. V and J calls plus clone size are reproduced from that table; the DNA served to infer D and trimming. The sample has around 100,000 clones, roughly 84% seen once. Sequencing input: peripheral blood. The chain couples TRBV11-2 to TRBJ1-6; TRBD1 agrees at 10 bases. This clonotype was sampled from a woman aged 55-69 years with acute or convalescent COVID-19. Here the CDR3 reads CASSWTGGGSPLHF. The CDR3 coding sequence is TGTGCCAGCAGCTGGACAGGGGGAGGTTCACCCCTCCACTTT.